Listed below are T cell receptor beta chains from one sample, sequenced in a study of cytomegalovirus exposure and HLA in healthy donors. Some clones are missing from TCRdb's copy, which holds only in-frame ones; the method was immunoSEQ multiplex PCR. In the table there are 100,000 to 150,000 clones, approximately 74% of which are singletons. The material sequenced was PBMCs. The receptors were gathered from a man in his forties in good health and CMV-seropositive. CDR3s include the opening cysteine and the closing phenylalanine or tryptophan. D genes are given only for firm matches. The size of a clone is reported for some rows only, either as once, few or many, or as a class for expanded clones.

V gene	D gene	J gene	clone size	CDR3 protein	CDR3 DNA
TRBV7-8	TRBD2	TRBJ2-5	NA	CASSSRSGGTYQETQYF	TGTGCCAGCAGCTCGAGAAGCGGGGGGACGTACCAAGAGACCCAGTACTTC
TRBV2	TRBD1	TRBJ2-7	few	CASIRGEQGVTSYEQYF	TGTGCCAGCATTAGGGGGGAACAGGGGGTCACCTCCTACGAGCAGTACTTC
TRBV6-5	TRBD1	TRBJ1-4	few	CASSDRGFEKLFF	TGTGCCAGCAGCGACAGGGGGTTTGAAAAACTGTTTTTT
TRBV27	TRBD2	TRBJ2-1	NA	CASSSMLAGAYNEQFF	TGTGCCAGCAGTTCCATGTTAGCGGGGGCCTACAATGAGCAGTTCTTC
TRBV7-2	NA	TRBJ1-2	NA	CASSPGEGSRIYGYTF	TGTGCCAGCAGCCCCGGGGAAGGCAGTAGAATCTATGGCTACACCTTC
TRBV7-2	NA	TRBJ2-3	NA	CASGGRTDTQYF	TGTGCCAGCGGAGGACGGACAGATACGCAGTATTTT
TRBV10-1	NA	TRBJ1-2	NA	CAMTRQTYYGYTF	TGCGCCATGACTCGACAGACCTACTATGGCTACACCTTC
TRBV27	NA	TRBJ2-7	NA	CASSPGGQTGEQYF	TGTGCCAGCAGTCCCGGGGGACAGACGGGAGAGCAGTACTTC
TRBV5-1	TRBD1	TRBJ2-3	few	CASSSGQGTDTQYF	TGCGCCAGCAGCTCCGGACAGGGCACAGATACGCAGTATTTT
TRBV6-1	NA	TRBJ2-1	NA	CASSETGLEGNEQFF	TGTGCCAGCAGTGAAACTGGGCTAGAGGGTAATGAGCAGTTCTTC